Below are 10 T cell receptor beta chains sequenced from a single sample in a study of T cells in Graves' hyperthyroidism and ophthalmopathy. Amplified TCR beta CDR3 regions came from RNA transcripts. RT-PCR in the first round (using the HTBI primer set) targeted the TCR CDR3. TCRdb re-analysed the multiplex PCR reads in MiXCR, keeping a single row per CDR3 protein. The sample records 550,000 to 800,000 distinct CDR3 sequences, around 17% being singletons. Input material: blood. The receptor set was obtained from a man younger than 35 with Graves' hyperthyroidism.

This chain links TRBV6-2 or TRBV6-3 with TRBJ2-5, with a possible D match to TRBD2 (6 bases). V was shortened by 6 bases and J by 5 bases, with 19 bases between the two germline ends. Germline CDR1 and CDR2: MNHEY and SVGEGT. This CDR3 is built from 15 residues. The CDR3 DNA follows: TGTGCCAGCAGCCTGCCCGGACTACAACCCGAGACCCAGTACTTC. It codes for CASSLPGLQPETQYF.

This clonotype was counted many times. The rearrangement links TRBV18 to TRBJ2-3, with D unresolved. Germline V gives CDR1 KGHSH, CDR2 LQKENI. The CDR3 is 11 residues long. V was trimmed by 3 bases and J by 5 bases, leaving 3 bases between them. The CDR3 DNA reads TGTGCCAGCTCACCGGTAGATACGCAGTATTTT. Translated: CASSPVDTQYF.

This clonotype has at least ten counts. The chain employs TRBV28 and TRBJ2-7, with 8 bases aligning to TRBD2. Trimming at V came to 1 base and at J to 0 bases, leaving 11 bases not matched to a gene. CDR1 and CDR2 from the germline V gene are MDHEN and SYDVKM. This CDR3 has 18 residues. The CDR3 DNA reads TGTGCCAGCAGTTTATATTTAGCGGGACACCTCGTCTCCTACGAGCAGTACTTC. The encoded protein is CASSLYLAGHLVSYEQYF.

This clonotype has more than one count but fewer than ten. The gene calls are TRBV9 and TRBJ2-7, with 10 bases lining up with TRBD1. The germline V gene has CDR1 SGDLS and CDR2 YYNGEE. This CDR3 has 15 amino acids. Trimming removed 4 bases from V and 5 bases from J; junction bases left unmatched: 9. CDR3 bases: TGTGCCAGCAGCTCCCGGGACAGGGGAATCGACGAGCAGTACTTC. As protein: CASSSRDRGIDEQYF.

This clonotype was recorded many times. The rearrangement links TRBV11-2 to TRBJ2-1; D remains ambiguous. This CDR3 has 15 amino acids. Looked up from germline, CDR1 is SGHAT and CDR2 is FQNNGV. V was clipped by 2 bases and J by 13 bases, with 21 bases between them. This CDR3 reads CASSLHDRDQPNQFF. In nucleotides, the CDR3 is TGTGCCAGCAGCTTACATGATCGAGACCAACCGAATCAGTTCTTC.

This clonotype was counted at least ten times. The chain employs TRBV7-2 and TRBJ1-5; unclear D gene. In germline, CDR1 is SGHTA, CDR2 FQGNSA. V was clipped by 5 bases and J by 4 bases, with 9 bases between them. The CDR3 totals 13 residues. The CDR3, as DNA: TGTGCCAGCAGCCCCTCGGGGAATCAGCCCCAGCATTTT. Its translation: CASSPSGNQPQHF.

J is TRBJ1-1 and V is TRBV20-1, with 11 bases identical to TRBD1. The germline V gene has CDR1 DFQATT and CDR2 SNEGSKA (reference sequence). Trimming at V came to 2 bases and at J to 6 bases, leaving 8 bases not matched to a gene. The CDR3 runs to 15 residues. The CDR3 DNA follows: TGCAGTGCTAGACCGGGGACAGGGGGATTCTCTGAAGCTTTCTTT. Protein: CSARPGTGGFSEAFF.

Details on this clonotype: This clone may be a read error of a much larger clone one base away. The rearrangement joins TRBV28 to TRBJ2-1; 10 nucleotides line up with TRBD2. The CDR3 contains 18 residues. Germline lookup yields CDR1 MDHEN and CDR2 SYDVKM. Written as DNA, the CDR3 is TGTGCCAGCAGTTTACCTCCGCTAGCGGGAGTACCCTACAATAAGCAGTTCTTC. It specifies CASSLPPLAGVPYNKQFF.

This clonotype showed up many times. The rearrangement uses TRBV2 and TRBJ2-7, with TRBD2 matching 9 bases. Looked up from germline, CDR1 is SNHLY and CDR2 is FYNNEI. This CDR3 is 17 amino acids long. V was clipped by 4 bases and J by 0 bases; unmatched bases: 10. This chain's CDR3 is CASSVTSGPPLSYEQYF. The CDR3 DNA is TGTGCCAGCAGTGTCACTAGCGGGCCCCCCCTCTCCTACGAGCAGTACTTC.

Ten or more counts support this clonotype. The CDR3 here is CASSFGSYGYTF. CDR3 in DNA: TGTGCCAGCAGTTTTGGCAGCTATGGCTACACCTTC. V and J are TRBV12-3 or TRBV12-4 and TRBJ1-2; no definite D call. This CDR3 has 12 amino acids. The ends were cut back, 3 bases at V and 4 bases at J, with 6 bases in the middle.